The next 17 T cell receptor beta chains were all read from a single sample in a study of blood T cell repertoires in COVID-19 (dated by TCRdb to 2018 to 2020). Preparation of the library involved the immunoSEQ multiplex PCR assay. In its TCRdb copy, this immuneACCESS table keeps in-frame sequences only and misses some clones. Where compared with another copy, unresolved V genes explain less than half of these, and the others have no known cause. In all, the sample holds 180,000 or so clones, and 83% of those were seen once. Together, the top ten hold approximately 4.7% of the sample. Sequencing input: PBMCs or T cells enriched from blood (not recorded which). These receptors were taken from a woman in her forties or fifties who had recovered from COVID-19.

The chain links TRBV4-1 to TRBJ2-5; a possible D gene is TRBD1 (6 bases). The CDR3 has 13 amino acids. Trimming removed 2 bases from V and 3 bases from J, with 7 bases in between. The germline gives CDR1 MGHRA, CDR2 YSYEKL. The CDR3 loop is CASSQQGKETQYF. DNA for the CDR3: TGCGCCAGCAGCCAACAGGGGAAAGAGACCCAGTACTTC.

The rearrangement links TRBV2 to TRBJ1-2; D is ambiguous. Germline values: CDR1 SNHLY, CDR2 FYNNEI. Trimming pared 1 base from V and 6 bases from J, leaving 12 bases between. The CDR3 is 14 residues long. The DNA of the CDR3 is TGTGCCAGCAGTGAAGTCCCTCCGAGGGATGGCTACACCTTC. This sequence encodes CASSEVPPRDGYTF. The entire variable domain, with the rest obtained from reference TRBV2 and TRBJ1-2, is as follows: EPEVTQTPSHQVTQMGQEVILRCVPISNHLYFYWYRQILGQKVEFLVSFYNNEISEKSEIFDDQFSVERPDGSNFTLKIRSTKLEDSAMYFCASSEVPPRDGYTFGSGTRLTVV.

The chain combines TRBV20-1 with TRBJ2-7; no firm D call. The V gene's germline CDR1 is DFQATT and CDR2 SNEGSKA (reference sequence). CDR3 length equals 11 residues. Here the CDR3 reads CSASLALPPLV. For the CDR3, the DNA is TGCAGTGCTAGTTTAGCATTACCCCCCTTGGTC.

This chain joins TRBV11-2 and TRBJ2-6, with D possibly matching TRBD1 (6 bases). Germline V gene data show CDR1 as SGHAT and CDR2 as FQNNGV. The CDR3 spans 17 residues. The V end was cut by 2 bases, the J end by 0 bases, with 11 bases between. The CDR3 DNA reads as TGTGCCAGCAGCTTATTCGGGACAACCTCTGGGGCCAACGTCCTGACTTTC. This sequence encodes CASSLFGTTSGANVLTF.

The CDR3 nucleotides are TGTGCCAGCAGCCCCGGACTAGCGGGAGAATTGGGGTGGGAGCAGTACGTC. It is translated as CASSPGLAGELGWEQYV. V usage is TRBV9 and J usage is TRBJ2-7; 13 bases align to TRBD2. The CDR3 is 17 residues long. J was trimmed by 7 bases and V by 4 bases; bases with no gene match: 14. In germline, CDR1 is SGDLS, CDR2 YYNGEE.

V usage is TRBV7-2 and J usage is TRBJ1-2; possible D gene TRBD1, 6 bases. Trimming took off 5 bases at V and 8 bases at J, with 27 bases between the two ends. There are 17 residues in the CDR3. Germline-derived CDR1 and CDR2 are SGHTA and FQGNSA. CDR3 amino acids: CASSPIMGGGAVGGYTF. For the CDR3, the DNA is TGTGCCAGCAGCCCAATTATGGGTGGGGGCGCGGTCGGCGGCTACACCTTC.

This clone was seen ten or more times. This chain links TRBV7-8 with TRBJ1-1; D might be TRBD1 (5 bases). The CDR3 extends over 16 amino acids. Trimming pared 0 bases from V and 1 base from J, leaving 12 bases between. The V gene's germline CDR1 is SGHVS and CDR2 FQNEAQ. CDR3 coding DNA: TGTGCCAGCAGCTTAGCATTCCGACAGACGAACACTGAAGCTTTCTTT. Translated, it gives CASSLAFRQTNTEAFF.

The CDR3 here is CASSSFQYNEQFF. In DNA form, the CDR3 reads TGTGCCAGCAGCTCTTTCCAGTACAATGAGCAGTTCTTC. The genes are TRBV7-2 and TRBJ2-1, with D unresolved. Germline lookup yields CDR1 SGHTA and CDR2 FQGNSA. Trimming shortened V by 4 bases and J by 4 bases, and 8 bases separated the two germline ends. The CDR3 runs 13 residues.

The rearrangement links TRBV11-2 to TRBJ2-2; D unclear. Germline assignment: CDR1 SGHAT and CDR2 FQNNGV. The germline V and J ends were trimmed by 2 bases and 2 bases, with 3 bases remaining between them. CDR3 length equals 13 residues. This chain's CDR3 is CASSLTNTGELFF. CDR3 nucleotides: TGTGCCAGCAGCTTAACTAACACCGGGGAGCTGTTTTTT.

DNA for the CDR3: TGTGCCAGCAGCTTCACAGGGTATTCACCCCTCCACTTT. This translates into CASSFTGYSPLHF. This chain connects TRBV7-2 to TRBJ1-6, with TRBD1 as a possible D gene (6 bases). The germline V and J ends were trimmed by 3 bases and 8 bases, with 8 bases remaining between them. Germline V gene lookup returns CDR1 SGHTA and CDR2 FQGNSA. This CDR3 spans 13 amino acids.

The chain links TRBV5-5 to TRBJ2-7, with D perhaps matching TRBD1 (5 bases). CDR3 length: 12 residues. Germline V gene sequence: CDR1 SGHKS, CDR2 YYEKEE (reference sequence). With 0 bases removed from V and 4 bases from J, the gap between germline ends came to 5 bases. CDR3 coding DNA: TGTGCCAGCAGCTTGGACAGGTACGAGCAGTACGTC. Amino acid sequence: CASSLDRYEQYV.

The chain combines TRBV4-3 with TRBJ1-3, with D unresolved. This CDR3 has 15 amino acids. The germline V and J ends were trimmed by 1 base and 4 bases, with 11 bases remaining between them. Germline V CDR1 and CDR2: LGHNA, YSLEER. Here the CDR3 DNA reads TGCGCCAGCAGCCAAGTCGTTGCAGAAGGAAACACCATATATTTT. It specifies CASSQVVAEGNTIYF.

The chain joins TRBV14 to TRBJ2-5; 8 positions agree with TRBD1. CDR1 is SGHDN and CDR2 is FVKESK in the germline V gene. This CDR3 region has 15 residues. V was clipped by 1 base and J by 4 bases; unmatched bases: 5. This CDR3 is CASSQASGGGETQYF. The DNA of the CDR3 is TGTGCCAGCAGCCAAGCTTCAGGGGGCGGAGAGACCCAGTACTTC.

The genes are TRBV24-1 and TRBJ1-5, with D maybe TRBD1 (6 bases). The CDR3 contains 13 residues. The germline V gene encodes CDR1 KGHDR and CDR2 SFDVKD. V gave up 7 bases and J gave up 6 bases, with 12 bases separating them. The DNA of the CDR3 is TGTGCCACCAGACAGGGTTCCGGTCAGCCCCAGCATTTT. This encodes CATRQGSGQPQHF.

The chain couples TRBV18 to TRBJ2-7; 9 bases match TRBD1. V lost 3 bases, J lost 0 bases, and 9 bases stayed unmatched. The CDR3 is 17 residues long. In germline, CDR1 is KGHSH, CDR2 LQKENI. The CDR3 nucleotides read TGTGCCAGCTCACCCGTCCCGGGACAGGGCCGCTCCTACGAGCAGTACGTC. Protein: CASSPVPGQGRSYEQYV.

The chain combines TRBV14 with TRBJ1-1, with D unresolved. The V and J ends lost 3 bases and 5 bases respectively, with 10 bases between them. Germline V gene sequence: CDR1 SGHDN, CDR2 FVKESK. The CDR3 is 13 residues long. DNA for the CDR3: TGTGCCAGCAGCCACCGCGAGTGGACTGAAGCTTTCTTT. It yields the protein CASSHREWTEAFF. Complete variable domain (other parts from reference TRBV14 and TRBJ1-1): EAGVTQFPSHSVIEKGQTVTLRCDPISGHDNLYWYRRVMGKEIKFLLHFVKESKQDESGMPNNRFLAERTGGTYSTLKVQPAELEDSGVYFCASSHREWTEAFFGQGTRLTVV.

In the case of this clone: An end of the junction differs from the germline gene, which may be a read error. The chain employs TRBV7-7 and TRBJ2-2; D might be TRBD2 (5 bases). The germline CDR1 and CDR2 sequences are SSHAT and FNYEAQ (reference sequence). The CDR3 consists of 16 residues. CDR3: CASSDSRAGRTGELFF. The CDR3 bases are TGTGCTAGCAGCGACTCGAGGGCTGGGCGGACCGGGGAGCTGTTTTTT.